This T cell receptor (beta chain) was sequenced in a study of T-cell memory formation after mild COVID-19. On the study more broadly: There were largely donor-specific TCR clusters. Broader study findings: Nothing showed for sure that second-wave clones peaking on day 37 were SARS-CoV-2 specific. Clones contracting across day 15 to 85 had a balanced CD4/CD8 profile; later expanding clones leaned CD4+.

For this clonotype: Its antigen is not known.

Sample barcodes and UMIs were carried by the TCR alpha and TCR beta cDNA libraries that 5'RACE generated with constant-segment primers. TCRdb passed the 5' RACE reads through MiXCR, listing each CDR3 protein once. Here the sample spans approximately 430,000 distinct CDR3 sequences, around 22% being singletons. The sequence came from an adult woman who had mild COVID-19 (a few samples of this study predate the infection). Cell type and time point are not known. The sample consisted of PBMCs or a T cell subset sorted from them (not recorded which).

CDR3 loop: CASSKRKGEVFHEQYF. DNA of the CDR3: TGTGCCAGTAGTAAGCGAAAGGGGGAAGTTTTCCACGAGCAGTACTTC. The chain links TRBV19 to TRBJ2-7; possibly TRBD1 for D (6 bases). This CDR3 has 16 amino acids. Trimming cost V 4 bases and J 5 bases, with 21 bases left between them. Germline V gene lookup returns CDR1 LNHDA and CDR2 SQIVND (reference sequence).